What follows describes a single T cell receptor beta chain. This record comes from a study of control samples from healthy donors and cancer patients. This CDR3 has 18 residues. Losses at the gene ends were 3 bases for V and 2 bases for J; bases not matched to a gene: 13. Germline V gives CDR1 SGHRS, CDR2 YFSETQ. Produced via immunoSEQ multiplex PCR; TCRdb's table is partial and in-frame only. The table lists some 99,000 clones, roughly 89% of them singletons, with 17% in the top ten. V gene TRBV5-1 combines with J gene TRBJ2-2, with TRBD1 identical over 7 bases. The receptor was derived from a woman in her fifties or sixties in good health. The sample taken for sequencing was blood. The CDR3, as DNA: TGCGCCAGCAGCTCCCGAACAGGGGCAACAAAAAACACCGGGGAGCTGTTTTTT. Protein sequence: CASSSRTGATKNTGELFF.